The present T cell receptor (beta chain) was sequenced within a study of T cells in Graves' hyperthyroidism and ophthalmopathy. RNA transcripts provided the source from which TCR beta CDR3 regions were amplified. First-round RT-PCR of the TCR CDR3 relied on the HTBI primer set. TCRdb recomputed calls from the multiplex PCR reads with MiXCR, one row per CDR3 protein. This table has hundreds of thousands of distinct CDR3 sequences, more than 11% appearing once. The CDR3 contains 14 residues. Germline loops: CDR1 MDHEN, CDR2 SYDVKM. Turning to this clonotype: Sequence at one end of the junction differs from germline and may be a read error.

The gene calls are TRBV28 and TRBJ2-1, with D perhaps TRBD1 (5 bases). The TCR was taken from a woman aged 30 to 39 with Graves' hyperthyroidism. Material for sequencing was blood. The CDR3 bases are TGTGCCGGCAGTTTATTCGGGTATAGGGGTGAGCAGTTCTTC. This codes for CAGSLFGYRGEQFF.